The 21 T cell receptor beta chains presented below share a single source sample, sequenced in a study of cytomegalovirus exposure and HLA in healthy donors. PCR amplification relied on 60 Vbeta primers (plus 13 Jbeta primers). Profiled with immunoSEQ multiplex PCR; TCRdb holds only in-frame clones, not every one. The sample records 130,000 or so clones, roughly 80% being singletons. Sequenced material: PBMCs. The receptors come from a female donor in good health and CMV-seronegative.

Only one count was recorded for this clone. The V gene is TRBV6-1, the J gene TRBJ1-2; D remains ambiguous. Germline CDR1 reads MNHNS; CDR2 reads SASEGT. This CDR3 is 14 amino acids long. The V end was cut by 2 bases, the J end by 0 bases, with 7 bases between. The CDR3 region has the DNA TGTGCCAGCAGTGAACCTGCAGCTAACTATGGCTACACCTTC. As protein: CASSEPAANYGYTF.

The chain combines TRBV6-1 with TRBJ1-1, with 8 bases lining up with TRBD1. Trimming took 6 bases from V and 5 from J; bases not matched to a gene: 11. The CDR3 covers 15 residues. Germline loops: CDR1 MNHNS, CDR2 SASEGT. The CDR3 spells CASRDRAYEGTEAFF. The CDR3 nucleotides read TGTGCCAGCAGGGACAGGGCGTATGAGGGGACTGAAGCTTTCTTT.

Note on this clone: This CDR3 is also generated by other DNA sequences in the sample. The chain links TRBV7-2 to TRBJ2-3; TRBD2 matches 7 bases. Germline CDR1 SGHTA, CDR2 FQGNSA. The CDR3 is made up of 15 amino acids. With V trimmed by 0 bases and J by 6 bases, 6 bases remained unmatched. Written as DNA, the CDR3 is TGTGCCAGCAGCTTAGCGGGCGGGAGAGTGGATACGCAGTATTTT. This codes for CASSLAGGRVDTQYF.

The chain couples TRBV6-6 to TRBJ2-3, with 7 positions matching TRBD1. The CDR3 has 14 residues. Germline lookup yields CDR1 MNHNY and CDR2 SVGAGI (reference sequence). Trimming removed 4 bases from V and 3 bases from J; junction bases left unmatched: 4. CDR3 protein: CASSSLTGTDTQYF. CDR3 DNA: TGTGCCAGCAGTTCACTGACAGGGACAGATACGCAGTATTTT.

This clone came up a few times. The rearrangement joins TRBV11-2 to TRBJ1-2; D call uncertain. Trimming cost V 2 bases and J 1 base, with 2 bases left between them. The CDR3 is 12 amino acids. Germline assignment: CDR1 SGHAT and CDR2 FQNNGV. The CDR3, as DNA: TGTGCCAGCAGCTTACTTAACTATGGCTACACCTTC. This sequence encodes CASSLLNYGYTF.

The chain is built from TRBV6-4 and TRBJ1-5, with D possibly matching TRBD1 (5 bases). Germline CDR1 and CDR2: MRHNA and SNTAGT. Trimming shortened V by 4 bases and J by 6 bases, and 16 bases separated the two germline ends. The CDR3 spans 15 residues. The CDR3 sequence: CASSVTGIGGQPQHF. Here the CDR3 DNA reads TGTGCCAGCAGTGTAACAGGAATAGGTGGTCAGCCCCAGCATTTT.

V gene TRBV6-6 combines with J gene TRBJ2-7; 7 bases line up with TRBD2. The length of the CDR3 is 15 residues. Germline V lookup: CDR1 MNHNY, CDR2 SVGAGI (reference sequence). The J segment lost 7 bases and the V segment lost 4 bases, leaving 13 bases of the junction unmatched. The CDR3, as DNA: TGTGCCAGCAGTTCCGGGACTACAAGTTTTGGTGAGCAGTACTTC. Translated: CASSSGTTSFGEQYF.

The chain employs TRBV27 and TRBJ2-5; TRBD1 might be the D (5 bases). Trimming shortened V by 5 bases and J by 2 bases, and 15 bases separated the two germline ends. The CDR3 totals 15 residues. The germline V gene has CDR1 MNHEY and CDR2 SMNVEV (reference sequence). Here the CDR3 DNA reads TGTGCCAGCAGTCCCACCCGACAGCTACAAGAGACCCAGTACTTC. Its translation: CASSPTRQLQETQYF.

The rearrangement joins TRBV5-1 to TRBJ1-1, with D uncertain. The CDR3 has 13 amino acids. Looked up from germline, CDR1 is SGHRS and CDR2 is YFSETQ. V was shortened by 5 bases and J by 7 bases, with 15 bases between the two germline ends. CDR3: CASRRIEEGEAFF. In nucleotides, the CDR3 is TGCGCCAGCAGGCGTATCGAGGAAGGTGAAGCTTTCTTT.

This clone was seen only a few times. The genes are TRBV6-5 and TRBJ1-3; a weak D match, TRBD1 (5 bases). The germline V gene has CDR1 MNHEY and CDR2 SVGAGI. Trimming stripped 8 bases from V and 4 bases from J, with 15 bases between. The CDR3 length is 14 residues. The CDR3 DNA follows: TGTGCCAGCCAGTCAGGGTCACGGGGAAACACCATATATTTT. Its protein product is CASQSGSRGNTIYF.

The chain links TRBV5-6 to TRBJ1-5; D call uncertain. Germline CDR1 reads SGHDT; CDR2 reads YYEEEE. The ends were cut back, 3 bases at V and 3 bases at J, with 10 bases in the middle. The CDR3 contains 14 residues. The CDR3 DNA sequence: TGTGCCAGCAGCTCCCGGGGTCTCAATCAGCCCCAGCATTTT. It encodes CASSSRGLNQPQHF.

This clone turned up a few times. This CDR3 is CASSAGGTEAFF. CDR3 nucleotide sequence: TGCGCCAGCAGCGCGGGGGGGACTGAAGCTTTCTTT. The rearrangement links TRBV5-1 to TRBJ1-1, with D perhaps matching TRBD1 (5 bases). Germline CDR1 reads SGHRS; CDR2 reads YFSETQ. V was clipped by 4 bases and J by 5 bases, with 9 bases between them. The CDR3 contains 12 residues.

This sequence joins TRBV29-1 and TRBJ2-2, with D possibly being TRBD1 (6 bases). CDR1 and CDR2 (germline): SQVTM, ANQGSEA. V lost 5 bases, J lost 4 bases, and 11 bases lay in between. The CDR3 sequence is 13 residues long. The CDR3 DNA sequence: TGCAGCGTTCACAGGGCCCCCACCGGGGAGCTGTTTTTT. Its protein product is CSVHRAPTGELFF.

This chain connects TRBV5-1 to TRBJ2-5, with 10 bases lining up with TRBD1. The CDR3 is 15 residues long. Looked up from germline, CDR1 is SGHRS and CDR2 is YFSETQ. V was pared by 3 bases and J by 4 bases, with 6 bases of the junction left unmatched. For the CDR3, the DNA is TGCGCCAGCAGCTCGGGACAGGGGATGGGAGAGACCCAGTACTTC. Its protein is CASSSGQGMGETQYF.

The rearrangement joins TRBV7-6 to TRBJ2-5; 11 bases are shared with TRBD2. The CDR3 runs 21 residues. V was clipped by 5 bases and J by 4 bases; unmatched bases: 24. Germline V lookup: CDR1 SGHVS, CDR2 FNYEAQ. CDR3 nucleotide sequence: TGTGCCAGCAGCCGCCTTAGGGTAGCGGGGGGGCCAAATGGCAATCGAGAGACCCAGTACTTC. Translated: CASSRLRVAGGPNGNRETQYF.

This chain uses TRBV27 with TRBJ1-1; TRBD1 might be the D (6 bases). There are 14 residues in the CDR3. Looked up from germline, CDR1 is MNHEY and CDR2 is SMNVEV (reference sequence). V shed 2 bases and J shed 7 bases, with 14 bases lying between them. Here the CDR3 reads CASSLQGKYNEAFF. The CDR3 DNA is TGTGCCAGCAGTTTACAGGGGAAGTATAATGAAGCTTTCTTT.

The chain has TRBV28 and TRBJ1-1; D unclear. CDR1 and CDR2 from the germline V gene are MDHEN and SYDVKM. Between the trimmed V and J ends, which lost 6 bases and 5 bases, there was a span of 22 bases. The CDR3 length is 16 residues. The CDR3 nucleotides read TGTGCCAGCAGACCCCAATCAGGTGCGGGGATGACTGAAGCTTTCTTT. This translates into CASRPQSGAGMTEAFF.

The V gene is TRBV7-6, the J gene TRBJ1-3, with D possibly being TRBD1 (5 bases). The CDR3 has 17 residues. Trimming left V 2 bases short and J 0 bases short, with 14 bases between. CDR1 is SGHVS and CDR2 is FNYEAQ in the germline V gene. Here the CDR3 reads CASSLLDTSTSGNTIYF. The DNA of the CDR3 is TGTGCCAGCAGCTTACTGGACACCTCCACCTCTGGAAACACCATATATTTT. Variable domain in full (rest from reference TRBV7-6 and TRBJ1-3): GAGVSQSPRYKVTKRGQDVALRCDPISGHVSLYWYRQALGQGPEFLTYFNYEAQQDKSGLPNDRFSAERPEGSISTLTIQRTEQRDSAMYRCASSLLDTSTSGNTIYFGEGSWLTVV.

This clone came up once. As the CDR3 is not closed by the conserved phenylalanine or tryptophan, this likely results from a read error. Because the CDR3's place on the DNA is in doubt, the DNA is left out and the CDR3 is given as listed by TCRdb. The chain recombines TRBV7-9 with TRBJ1-2. The CDR3 is 10 amino acids in total, end residues counted. The germline gives CDR1 SEHNR, CDR2 FQNEAQ (reference sequence). The CDR3 loop is CASSLGGGAV.

V and J are TRBV13 and TRBJ1-2, with 7 nucleotides matching TRBD1. Germline V gene sequence: CDR1 PRHDT, CDR2 FYEKMQ (reference sequence). This CDR3 region has 14 residues. The V gene end was trimmed by 4 bases and the J gene end by 2 bases; junction bases not matched to a gene: 4. The CDR3 spells CASSSSTGNYGYTF. Here the CDR3 DNA reads TGTGCCAGCAGCTCATCGACAGGGAACTATGGCTACACCTTC.

Worth noting for this clone: At the DNA level, this CDR3 is encoded by other sequences in the same sample as well. V is TRBV6-5 and J is TRBJ1-2; 12 nucleotides line up with TRBD1. The CDR3 is 15 amino acids. Germline CDR1 MNHEY, CDR2 SVGAGI. With V trimmed by 2 bases and J by 7 bases, 5 bases remained unmatched. CDR3 DNA: TGTGCCAGCAGTTACCCGGGACAGGGGGCAGGTGGCTACACCTTC. Encoded protein: CASSYPGQGAGGYTF.